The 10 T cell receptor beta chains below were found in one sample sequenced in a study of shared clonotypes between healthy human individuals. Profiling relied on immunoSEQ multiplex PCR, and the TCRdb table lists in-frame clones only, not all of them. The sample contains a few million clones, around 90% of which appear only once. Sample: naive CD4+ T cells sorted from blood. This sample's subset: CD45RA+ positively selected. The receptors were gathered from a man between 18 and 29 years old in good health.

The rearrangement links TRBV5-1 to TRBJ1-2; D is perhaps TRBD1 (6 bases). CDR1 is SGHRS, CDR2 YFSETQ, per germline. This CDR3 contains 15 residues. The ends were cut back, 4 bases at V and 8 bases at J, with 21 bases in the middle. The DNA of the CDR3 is TGCGCCAGCAGCATCCGGACAGACGGCGCTGACGGCTACACCTTC. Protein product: CASSIRTDGADGYTF.

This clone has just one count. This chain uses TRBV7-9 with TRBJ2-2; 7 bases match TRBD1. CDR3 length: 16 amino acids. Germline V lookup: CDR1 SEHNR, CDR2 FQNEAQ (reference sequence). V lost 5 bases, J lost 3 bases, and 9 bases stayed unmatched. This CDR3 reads CASSRTQGQHTGELFF. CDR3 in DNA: TGTGCCAGCAGCCGAACCCAGGGACAGCACACCGGGGAGCTGTTTTTT.

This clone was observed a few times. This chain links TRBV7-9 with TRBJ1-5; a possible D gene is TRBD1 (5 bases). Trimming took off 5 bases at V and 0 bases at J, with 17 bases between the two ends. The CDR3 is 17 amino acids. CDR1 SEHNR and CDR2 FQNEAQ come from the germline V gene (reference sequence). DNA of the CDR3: TGTGCCAGCAGCACCTTTCTGACAGAACATAGCAATCAGCCCCAGCATTTT. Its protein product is CASSTFLTEHSNQPQHF.

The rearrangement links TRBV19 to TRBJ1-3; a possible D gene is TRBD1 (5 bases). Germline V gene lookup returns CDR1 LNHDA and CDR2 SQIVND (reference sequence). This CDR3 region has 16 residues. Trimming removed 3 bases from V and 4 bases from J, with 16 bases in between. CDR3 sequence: CASSMDQGSRGNTIYF. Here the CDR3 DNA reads TGTGCCAGTAGTATGGATCAGGGCAGCCGAGGAAACACCATATATTTT.

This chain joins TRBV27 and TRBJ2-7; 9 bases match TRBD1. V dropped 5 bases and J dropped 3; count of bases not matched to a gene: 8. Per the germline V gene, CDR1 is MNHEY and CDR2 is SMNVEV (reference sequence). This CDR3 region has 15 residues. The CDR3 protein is CASSAPGTGIYEQYF. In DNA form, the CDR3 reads TGTGCCAGCAGTGCCCCCGGGACAGGGATCTACGAGCAGTACTTC.

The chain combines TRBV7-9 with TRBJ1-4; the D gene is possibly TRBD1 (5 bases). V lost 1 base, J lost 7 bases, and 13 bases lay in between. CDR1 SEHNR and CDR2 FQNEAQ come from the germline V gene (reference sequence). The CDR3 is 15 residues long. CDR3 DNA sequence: TGTGCCAGCAGCTTAGAATCAGGGATGGGTGAAAAACTGTTTTTT. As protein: CASSLESGMGEKLFF.

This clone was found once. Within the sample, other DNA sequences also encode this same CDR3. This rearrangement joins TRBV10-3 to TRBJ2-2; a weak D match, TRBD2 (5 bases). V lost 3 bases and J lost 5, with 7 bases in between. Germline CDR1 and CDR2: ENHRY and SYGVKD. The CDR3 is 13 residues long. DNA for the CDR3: TGTGCCATCAGTGATCTAGCAACCGGGGAGCTGTTTTTT. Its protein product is CAISDLATGELFF.

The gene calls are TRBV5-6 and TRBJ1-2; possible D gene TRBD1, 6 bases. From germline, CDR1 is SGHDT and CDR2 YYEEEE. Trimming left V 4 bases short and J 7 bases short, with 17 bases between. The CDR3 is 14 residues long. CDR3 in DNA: TGTGCCAGCAGCCCTACCCAGGGGCGAAGTGGCTACACCTTC. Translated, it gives CASSPTQGRSGYTF.

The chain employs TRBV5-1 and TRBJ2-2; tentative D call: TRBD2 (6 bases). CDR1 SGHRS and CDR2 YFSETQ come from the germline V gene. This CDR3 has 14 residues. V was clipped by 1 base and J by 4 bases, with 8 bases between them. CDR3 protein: CASSLKGLTGELFF. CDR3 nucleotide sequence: TGCGCCAGCAGCTTGAAGGGACTCACCGGGGAGCTGTTTTTT.

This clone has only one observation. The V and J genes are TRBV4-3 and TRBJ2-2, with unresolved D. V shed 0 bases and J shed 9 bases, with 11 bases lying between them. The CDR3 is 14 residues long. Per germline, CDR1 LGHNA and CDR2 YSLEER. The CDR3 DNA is TGCGCCAGCAGCCAAGACCTAACTGAGAGGGAGCTGTTTTTT. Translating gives CASSQDLTERELFF.